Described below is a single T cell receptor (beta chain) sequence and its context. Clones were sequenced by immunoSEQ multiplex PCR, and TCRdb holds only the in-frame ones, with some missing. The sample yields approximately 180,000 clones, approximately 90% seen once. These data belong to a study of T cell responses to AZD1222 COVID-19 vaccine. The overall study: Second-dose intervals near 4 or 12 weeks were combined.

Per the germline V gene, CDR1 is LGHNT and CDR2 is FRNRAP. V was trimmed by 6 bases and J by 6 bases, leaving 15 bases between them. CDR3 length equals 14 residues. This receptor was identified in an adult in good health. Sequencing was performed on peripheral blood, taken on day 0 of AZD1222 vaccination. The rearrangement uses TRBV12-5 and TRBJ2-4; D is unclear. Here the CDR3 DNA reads TGTGCTAGTGGACATTACACCCGGCTAAACATTCAGTACTTC. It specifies CASGHYTRLNIQYF. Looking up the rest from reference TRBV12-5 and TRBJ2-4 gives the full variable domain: DARVTQTPRHKVTEMGQEVTMRCQPILGHNTVFWYRQTMMQGLELLAYFRNRAPLDDSGMPKDRFSAEMPDATLATLKIQPSEPRDSAVYFCASGHYTRLNIQYFGAGTRLSVL.